One sample yielded the 16 T cell receptor beta chains listed below, sequenced in a study of T cells expressing NK-cell markers. TCRdb reprocessed the 5' RACE reads, keeping one entry per CDR3 protein, no DNA. The table counts about 440,000 distinct CDR3 sequences; approximately 7% lies in the top ten. Sequencing was carried out using blood T cells: a sorted CD56 or NKG2C T cell subset, CD4+ or CD8+ T cells, or bulk PBMC T cells (not recorded which). These receptors were taken from a woman between 18 and 69 years old in good health.

The CDR3 region is CASSLIGGTSLGNEQFF. The chain combines TRBV7-3 with TRBJ2-1; TCRdb's D call, TRBD2, is unchecked because there is no DNA. Germline-derived CDR1 and CDR2 are SGHTA and FQGTGA. This CDR3 contains 17 residues.

The chain carries TRBV7-2 and TRBJ2-7; no DNA is available, so the TRBD2 call from TCRdb remains unchecked. Germline V gives CDR1 SGHTA, CDR2 FQGNSA. The CDR3 is 14 amino acids. CDR3 region: CASSYGLADYEQYF.

The chain links TRBV28 to TRBJ2-7; TCRdb picks TRBD2, but there is no DNA to check that call. The CDR3 is made up of 14 amino acids. The germline V gene has CDR1 MDHEN and CDR2 SYDVKM. This CDR3 is CASSLFQGLYEQYF.

The CDR3 here is CASSTLQLGGFF. The J gene is TRBJ2-1, the V gene TRBV28; absent DNA, TCRdb's TRBD2 call cannot be checked. The CDR3 has 12 residues. The germline V gene has CDR1 MDHEN and CDR2 SYDVKM.

The V call is TRBV15, the J call TRBJ2-3; without DNA, the TCRdb call of TRBD1 cannot be checked. The CDR3 spans 16 residues. CDR1 is LNHNV and CDR2 is YYDKDF in the germline V gene (reference sequence). The CDR3: CATSSGRTFTTDTQYF.

The chain is built from TRBV6-5 and TRBJ1-3; TCRdb selects TRBD1, and the lack of DNA leaves this call unchecked. CDR1 is MNHEY and CDR2 is SVGAGI in the germline V gene. The CDR3 runs 15 residues. CDR3 loop: CASSNSGDIRNTIYF.

This chain uses TRBV20-1 with TRBJ1-5; TCRdb designates TRBD1, a call that cannot be tested without DNA. Germline values: CDR1 DFQATT, CDR2 SNEGSKA (reference sequence). The CDR3 has 15 amino acids. CDR3 region: CSARRQGTGEQPQHF.

Here the CDR3 reads CASSYWGGQEVSGEFF. The chain carries TRBV28 and TRBJ2-1; the D call from TCRdb, TRBD1, cannot be confirmed without DNA. Germline CDR1 and CDR2: MDHEN and SYDVKM. CDR3 length: 16 amino acids.

This sequence joins TRBV3-1 and TRBJ2-3; TCRdb's assignment of TRBD1 cannot be checked, as there is no DNA. The CDR3 is 19 amino acids. Germline V gene data show CDR1 as LGHDT and CDR2 as YNNKEL (reference sequence). CDR3 sequence reads: CASSPGGPGQGGVRDTQYF.

The V call is TRBV28, the J call TRBJ1-4; TCRdb returns TRBD1, unconfirmable since there is no DNA. The CDR3 is 15 residues long. Germline V gives CDR1 MDHEN, CDR2 SYDVKM. The CDR3 protein is CASSAPGTGSEKLFF.

V gene TRBV6-5 combines with J gene TRBJ2-3; the D call of TRBD1 rests on TCRdb alone, since no DNA is present to check it. Per germline, CDR1 MNHEY and CDR2 SVGAGI. This CDR3 region has 12 residues. CDR3 protein: CASSYARDREYF.

The rearrangement uses TRBV30 and TRBJ2-1; TCRdb's D gene call, TRBD2, goes unchecked for lack of DNA. The CDR3 runs to 13 residues. Germline V lookup: CDR1 GTSNPN, CDR2 SVGIG (reference sequence). CDR3 protein: CAWSGASYNEQFF.

The V call is TRBV11-1, the J call TRBJ2-2; there is no DNA to check the TCRdb D call of TRBD2. CDR1 SGHAT and CDR2 FQDESV come from the germline V gene (reference sequence). The CDR3 runs to 18 residues. The CDR3 protein is CASSYRSTGGANTGELFF.

V gene TRBV12-3 or TRBV12-4 combines with J gene TRBJ2-1; there is no DNA to check the TCRdb D call of TRBD2. The CDR3 extends over 17 amino acids. The CDR3 here is CASRGLAGASKYNEQFF.

The chain combines TRBV20-1 with TRBJ1-4; TCRdb's D gene call, TRBD1, goes unchecked for lack of DNA. The CDR3 is 17 amino acids. CDR1 is DFQATT, CDR2 SNEGSKA, per germline (reference sequence). Here the CDR3 reads CSARDWDRTQTNEKLFF.

V is TRBV13 and J is TRBJ1-1; TCRdb reports TRBD1, a call that lacks DNA to check it against. The CDR3 consists of 16 residues. CDR1 is PRHDT and CDR2 is FYEKMQ in the germline V gene (reference sequence). The CDR3 here is CASSPARGMYGTEAFF.